This T cell receptor (beta chain) originates from a study of HIV-infected patients and healthy controls. Reverse transcription used 450 to 550 ng RNA and constant-region primers for alpha and beta. Each of the alpha and beta chains got its own library through chain-specific third strand synthesis with indices. All rearrangements within a chain used one primer pair; cDNA molecules carried barcodes. Via MiXCR, TCRdb re-called the 5' RACE reads, giving one row per CDR3 protein. Here the sample spans around 20,000 distinct CDR3 sequences, 12% being singletons. Germline CDR1 is SGHTA and CDR2 is FQGTGA. This CDR3 is 15 amino acids long. J was trimmed by 9 bases and V by 2 bases; bases with no gene match: 6. The repertoire came from unfractionated whole blood and reflected all unsorted peripheral T cells. This clonotype was recorded many times. Its antigen is still unknown. Study-level results: Healthy control repertoires had roughly threefold more distinct CDR3s than untreated HIV+ repertoires, and higher Shannon diversity. CDR3 sharing between individuals was lower in HIV-infected patients than in healthy controls.

Source material: blood. This TCR was sampled from an adult in good health. The chain recombines TRBV7-3 with TRBJ2-1; TRBD1 matches 11 bases. CDR3: CASSLYGTGGSEQFF. DNA for the CDR3: TGTGCCAGCAGCTTATACGGGACAGGGGGTAGTGAGCAGTTCTTC.